What follows are 32 T cell receptor beta chains derived from one specimen sequenced in a study of graft-versus-host responses after intestinal transplantation. Libraries were prepared by immunoSEQ multiplex PCR; TCRdb keeps only in-frame clonotypes and omits some of them. In the table there are 90,000 or so clones, about four fifths of which are singletons. Antigen specificity for these receptors is unknown. The specimen comprised unstimulated CD4+ T cells sorted from spleen or lymph node cells, sampled before intestinal transplant. The source of these receptors is a human donor who received an intestinal transplant.

The gene calls are TRBV7-8 and TRBJ2-7; D gene ambiguous. Trimming pared 7 bases from V and 0 bases from J, leaving 16 bases between. This CDR3 region has 15 residues. The germline V gene encodes CDR1 SGHVS and CDR2 FQNEAQ. CDR3 region: CASKRSTSSSYEQYF. CDR3 DNA sequence: TGTGCCAGCAAGAGGTCCACCTCCAGCTCCTACGAGCAGTACTTC.

The chain is built from TRBV18 and TRBJ1-1, with TRBD1 identical over 8 bases. V lost 2 bases, J lost 4 bases, and 12 bases stayed unmatched. The CDR3 has 17 amino acids. The germline V gene encodes CDR1 KGHSH and CDR2 LQKENI. This chain's CDR3 is CASSPIGQGISSTEAFF. The CDR3 coding sequence is TGTGCCAGCTCACCAATAGGACAGGGAATTTCATCCACTGAAGCTTTCTTT.

This clone appeared once. V is TRBV10-3 and J is TRBJ1-6; 9 bases agree with TRBD1. The ends lost 11 bases at V and 9 bases at J; junction bases unmatched: 17. The CDR3 runs to 16 residues. Germline V gene data show CDR1 as ENHRY and CDR2 as SYGVKD. CDR3 protein: CASNPGRTGVASPLHF. DNA of the CDR3: TGTGCCTCAAACCCCGGACGGACAGGGGTAGCTTCACCCCTCCACTTT.

The chain recombines TRBV7-9 with TRBJ2-2, with TRBD1 as a possible D gene (6 bases). Germline-derived CDR1 and CDR2 are SEHNR and FQNEAQ (reference sequence). The V and J ends lost 2 bases and 5 bases respectively, with 15 bases between them. This CDR3 region has 16 residues. CDR3 nucleotide sequence: TGTGCCAGCAGCTTAAGAGGGGCAGGGGAAACCGGGGAGCTGTTTTTT. Translated, it gives CASSLRGAGETGELFF.

This chain joins TRBV28 and TRBJ2-3; D possibly corresponds to TRBD2 (6 bases). This CDR3 spans 16 amino acids. Trimming stripped 8 bases from V and 0 bases from J, with 18 bases between. CDR1 is MDHEN, CDR2 SYDVKM, per germline. The CDR3 region has the DNA TGTGCCAGCGGCTTTTGGAGCGGGTCTAGCACAGATACGCAGTATTTT. Translation: CASGFWSGSSTDTQYF.

The CDR3 DNA sequence: TGTGCCTGGAGTGTCGGGAGTTCAGAGACCCAGTACTTC. This sequence encodes CAWSVGSSETQYF. This chain connects TRBV30 to TRBJ2-5, with a tentative D call TRBD2 (6 bases). CDR3 length: 13 residues. Looked up from germline, CDR1 is GTSNPN and CDR2 is SVGIG (reference sequence). The V end was cut by 0 bases, the J end by 4 bases, with 9 bases between.

This chain links TRBV6-1 with TRBJ2-7; possibly TRBD2 for D (6 bases). CDR1 MNHNS and CDR2 SASEGT come from the germline V gene. This CDR3 comprises 13 residues. Trimming removed 6 bases from V and 2 bases from J, with 11 bases in between. For the CDR3, the DNA is TGTGCCAGCAGCCGGGACTCCACCTACGAGCAGTACTTC. Translated: CASSRDSTYEQYF.

The CDR3 region has the DNA TGTGCCAGCAGCTTGCCGCAGTGGGAGACCCAGTACTTC. Protein: CASSLPQWETQYF. The rearrangement links TRBV5-6 to TRBJ2-5, with no clear D. Trimming left V 1 base short and J 5 bases short, with 9 bases between. The germline gives CDR1 SGHDT, CDR2 YYEEEE. CDR3 length: 13 residues.

This clone was observed once. The genes are TRBV19 and TRBJ2-5; D is undetermined. The CDR3 has 13 amino acids. Germline V gives CDR1 LNHDA, CDR2 SQIVND (reference sequence). Trimming shortened V by 5 bases and J by 2 bases, and 9 bases separated the two germline ends. CDR3 loop: CASSPQLQETQYF. The CDR3 DNA reads TGTGCCAGTAGTCCTCAGTTACAAGAGACCCAGTACTTC. Supplemented by reference TRBV19 and TRBJ2-5, the full variable domain reads DGGITQSPKYLFRKEGQNVTLSCEQNLNHDAMYWYRQDPGQGLRLIYYSQIVNDFQKGDIAEGYSVSREKKESFPLTVTSAQKNPTAFYLCASSPQLQETQYFGPGTRLLVL.

This clone was seen a single time. The V call is TRBV9, the J call TRBJ2-1, with 9 bases matching TRBD2. V was pared by 0 bases and J by 7 bases, with 8 bases of the junction left unmatched. The CDR3 totals 16 residues. The germline gives CDR1 SGDLS, CDR2 YYNGEE. CDR3 sequence reads: CASSVGTRGGPNEQFF. The CDR3 nucleotides are TGTGCCAGCAGCGTAGGGACGCGGGGGGGGCCGAATGAGCAGTTCTTC.

This chain uses TRBV2 with TRBJ1-1, with D hard to call. Trimming removed 4 bases from V and 0 bases from J, with 9 bases in between. Germline-derived CDR1 and CDR2 are SNHLY and FYNNEI. The CDR3 extends over 14 amino acids. The CDR3 sequence: CASSAGRMNTEAFF. The DNA of the CDR3 is TGTGCCAGCAGTGCTGGCAGGATGAACACTGAAGCTTTCTTT.

This clone has a single count. Sequence at one end of the junction differs from germline and may be a read error. This chain uses TRBV18 with TRBJ2-5; TRBD2 agrees at 9 bases. Germline V gene sequence: CDR1 KGHSH, CDR2 LQKENI. The length of the CDR3 is 15 residues. CDR3 sequence (DNA): TGTGCCAGCTCCCCACTAGCGGGCGTGGCAGAGACCCAGTACTTC. This encodes CASSPLAGVAETQYF.

Written as DNA, the CDR3 is TGCGCCAGCAGCCAACCTGACAGGTCCGGAAACACCATATATTTT. Amino acids: CASSQPDRSGNTIYF. The chain couples TRBV4-1 to TRBJ1-3; a possible D gene is TRBD1 (6 bases). This CDR3 region has 15 residues. V lost 2 bases and J 4 bases, leaving 12 bases between the germline ends. Germline V gives CDR1 MGHRA, CDR2 YSYEKL.

This chain joins TRBV18 and TRBJ2-5; D is perhaps TRBD1 (6 bases). The CDR3 contains 13 residues. Trimming took 3 bases from V and 3 from J, leaving 8 bases between them. Looked up from germline, CDR1 is KGHSH and CDR2 is LQKENI. CDR3 residues: CASSPTGKETQYF. CDR3 in DNA: TGTGCCAGCTCACCCACAGGGAAAGAGACCCAGTACTTC. Together with reference TRBV18 and TRBJ2-5, the CDR3 gives the full variable domain: NAGVMQNPRHLVRRRGQEARLRCSPMKGHSHVYWYRQLPEEGLKFMVYLQKENIIDESGMPKERFSAEFPKEGPSILRIQQVVRGDSAAYFCASSPTGKETQYFGPGTRLLVL.

The chain joins TRBV5-1 to TRBJ2-7, with TRBD1 matching over 7 bases. Germline V gives CDR1 SGHRS, CDR2 YFSETQ. V shed 4 bases and J 6 bases; nucleotides not matched to a gene: 4. The CDR3 spans 12 residues. In DNA, the CDR3 is TGCGCCAGCAGCCGACAGGGTACCGAGCAGTACTTC. It codes for CASSRQGTEQYF.

This rearrangement joins TRBV5-5 to TRBJ1-4; maybe TRBD1 (5 bases). V lost 0 bases, J lost 8 bases, and 14 bases lay in between. The CDR3 consists of 15 residues. Germline V gives CDR1 SGHKS, CDR2 YYEKEE (reference sequence). The CDR3: CASSLAVGGREKLFF. CDR3 in DNA: TGTGCCAGCAGCTTGGCGGTGGGGGGAAGGGAAAAACTGTTTTTT.

This clone was seen just once. The chain is built from TRBV5-1 and TRBJ1-6, with 9 bases that match TRBD1. The V gene end was trimmed by 7 bases and the J gene end by 10 bases; junction bases not matched to a gene: 9. The CDR3 spans 14 residues. CDR1 SGHRS and CDR2 YFSETQ come from the germline V gene. CDR3 loop: CASATGTGKSPLHF. The CDR3 DNA follows: TGCGCCAGCGCGACAGGGACAGGGAAGTCACCCCTCCACTTT.

This clone was counted once. The CDR3 DNA reads TGTGCCAGCAGCAGCGGCGTAGCCTCTGGAAACACCATATATTTT. Translated: CASSSGVASGNTIYF. The chain carries TRBV11-2 and TRBJ1-3; D gene unclear. CDR1 is SGHAT and CDR2 is FQNNGV in the germline V gene. The CDR3 consists of 15 residues. Trimming removed 5 bases at V and 0 bases at J, with 11 bases between.

The chain joins TRBV27 to TRBJ1-4, with 10 bases fitting TRBD1. V gave up 5 bases and J gave up 8 bases; unmatched junction bases: 14. Per germline, CDR1 MNHEY and CDR2 SMNVEV (reference sequence). The CDR3 totals 17 residues. CDR3 DNA sequence: TGTGCCAGCAGTCCCCGTCGACAGGGGGCGCCTCCGGAAAAACTGTTTTTT. It translates to CASSPRRQGAPPEKLFF. The variable domain in full, completed from reference TRBV27 and TRBJ1-4, reads EAQVTQNPRYLITVTGKKLTVTCSQNMNHEYMSWYRQDPGLGLRQIYYSMNVEVTDKGDVPEGYKVSRKEKRNFPLILESPSPNQTSLYFCASSPRRQGAPPEKLFFGSGTQLSVL.

This chain connects TRBV5-1 to TRBJ2-1; D is ambiguous. V lost 4 bases to trimming and J lost 7 bases, with 15 bases between them. Germline V lookup: CDR1 SGHRS, CDR2 YFSETQ. This CDR3 is built from 14 residues. DNA for the CDR3: TGCGCCAGCAGCCGAAGTCCTGACGGGAATGAGCAGTTCTTC. Translated: CASSRSPDGNEQFF.

The chain recombines TRBV27 with TRBJ2-1; 14 positions agree with TRBD2. CDR1 is MNHEY, CDR2 SMNVEV, per germline (reference sequence). The length of the CDR3 is 18 residues. Losses at the gene ends were 3 bases for V and 2 bases for J; bases not matched to a gene: 6. The CDR3 protein is CASSLRTSGGSPYNEQFF. For the CDR3, the DNA is TGTGCCAGCAGTTTGCGGACTAGCGGGGGGTCTCCCTACAATGAGCAGTTCTTC.

This clone was picked up one time. One end of the junction fails to match germline, which may point to a read error. V and J are TRBV7-2 and TRBJ2-1; TRBD2 agrees at 11 bases. The CDR3 loop spans 14 amino acids. The germline V gene encodes CDR1 SGHTA and CDR2 FQGNSA. CDR3 sequence (DNA): TGTGCCAGCAGCCTACTAGCGGGGGCCCCCAAAAAAATCTTC. Its translation: CASSLLAGAPKKIF.

The V gene is TRBV28, the J gene TRBJ2-1; TRBD2 aligns across 9 bases. This CDR3 region has 15 residues. Germline lookup yields CDR1 MDHEN and CDR2 SYDVKM. Unmatched junction bases numbered 2, after V lost 2 bases and J lost 3 bases. CDR3 coding DNA: TGTGCCAGCAGTTTACAAGCGGGGGGCTACAATGAGCAGTTCTTC. Amino acids: CASSLQAGGYNEQFF.

This clone was picked up a small number of times. The chain employs TRBV6-5 and TRBJ2-7; 9 bases map to TRBD2. The V gene's germline CDR1 is MNHEY and CDR2 SVGAGI. The length of the CDR3 is 14 residues. Trimming removed 7 bases from V and 2 bases from J; junction bases left unmatched: 6. The CDR3 nucleotides are TGTGCCAGCAATTTAGCGGGAGCTCCCTACGAGCAGTACTTC. This encodes CASNLAGAPYEQYF.

The chain recombines TRBV18 with TRBJ2-1; TRBD2 might be the D (5 bases). V lost 0 bases and J 9 bases, leaving 9 bases between the germline ends. Germline values: CDR1 KGHSH, CDR2 LQKENI. The CDR3 is 13 amino acids. CDR3 DNA sequence: TGTGCCAGCTCACCACCTGGACTGGCTGAGCAGTTCTTC. Its translation is CASSPPGLAEQFF.

The V gene is TRBV10-3, the J gene TRBJ1-4, with D possibly TRBD1 on 6 matching bases. CDR3 size: 15 residues. Trimming left V 4 bases short and J 8 bases short, with 17 bases between. The germline gives CDR1 ENHRY, CDR2 SYGVKD. The CDR3 DNA is TGTGCCATCAGTGCATTACCAGGGGTGGACGAAAAACTGTTTTTT. The encoded protein is CAISALPGVDEKLFF.

This chain joins TRBV5-1 and TRBJ2-5; 9 bases agree with TRBD1. CDR3 length: 13 amino acids. Germline lookup yields CDR1 SGHRS and CDR2 YFSETQ. The V gene end was trimmed by 2 bases and the J gene end by 5 bases; junction bases not matched to a gene: 1. CDR3 in amino acids: CASSLGQGETQYF. In DNA, the CDR3 is TGCGCCAGCAGCTTAGGACAGGGGGAGACCCAGTACTTC.

V usage is TRBV11-3 and J usage is TRBJ1-1; D is perhaps TRBD1 (6 bases). Between the trimmed V and J ends, which lost 5 bases and 3 bases, there was a span of 13 bases. CDR1 and CDR2 from the germline V gene are SGHNT and YENEEA. The CDR3 covers 14 residues. CDR3 residues: CASSPRGGDTEAFF. Written as DNA, the CDR3 is TGTGCCAGCAGCCCAAGGGGGGGGGACACTGAAGCTTTCTTT.

The chain uses TRBV30 and TRBJ2-7; a possible D gene is TRBD1 (5 bases). V shed 1 base and J shed 4 bases, with 17 bases lying between them. The CDR3 length is 15 residues. Germline CDR1 and CDR2: GTSNPN and SVGIG (reference sequence). The CDR3 coding sequence is TGTGCCTGGAGTGACCCTCGGGTGGGGCGATACGAGCAGTACTTC. Translation: CAWSDPRVGRYEQYF.

This chain joins TRBV30 and TRBJ1-4, with TRBD1 as a possible D gene (6 bases). In germline, CDR1 is GTSNPN, CDR2 SVGIG (reference sequence). Trimming removed 7 bases from V and 1 base from J, with 7 bases in between. This CDR3 has 12 residues. The CDR3 sequence is CASRGTNEKLFF. CDR3 DNA sequence: TGTGCCTCCAGGGGAACTAATGAAAAACTGTTTTTT.

V is TRBV19 and J is TRBJ1-1; D gene ambiguous. Germline V lookup: CDR1 LNHDA, CDR2 SQIVND (reference sequence). Trimming pared 2 bases from V and 0 bases from J, leaving 10 bases between. The CDR3 length is 15 residues. The CDR3 region is CASSIPNRMNTEAFF. The DNA of the CDR3 is TGTGCCAGTAGTATACCGAACAGAATGAACACTGAAGCTTTCTTT.

The chain is built from TRBV2 and TRBJ2-3; maybe TRBD1 (5 bases). This CDR3 has 15 amino acids. Trimming removed 1 base from V and 6 bases from J, with 14 bases in between. Germline CDR1 SNHLY, CDR2 FYNNEI. The CDR3 bases are TGTGCCAGCAGTGAAGGTCGGCAGGGAATGGATACGCAGTATTTT. Protein product: CASSEGRQGMDTQYF.